Shown below are 27 T cell receptor beta chains from a single sample sequenced in a study of blood T cells in healthy people across ages. A sample-barcoded 5' primer and a J-beta primer mix were used in a second PCR of about 7 to 12 cycles. From the 5' RACE reads, TCRdb called clonotypes with MiXCR, one entry per CDR3 protein. The sample contains around 750,000 distinct CDR3 sequences, about 55% of which appear only once. Source material: blood. Every receptor here comes from a man older than 75 in good health.

A single count supports this clonotype. The chain couples TRBV6-1 to TRBJ2-5; no clear D. The J call may not be correct, given that the DNA end is closer to TRBJ2-7. The germline gives CDR1 MNHNS, CDR2 SASEGT. The CDR3 totals 13 residues. The CDR3 here is CASSDGVLHEQYF. CDR3 DNA: TGTGCCAGCAGTGATGGTGTATTACACGAGCAGTACTTC.

The rearrangement links TRBV15 to TRBJ2-5, with D unresolved. The CDR3 is 13 residues long. V was trimmed by 1 base and J by 4 bases, leaving 7 bases between them. CDR1 and CDR2 (germline): LNHNV, YYDKDF (reference sequence). The CDR3 nucleotides are TGTGCCACCAGCAGAGCTGGTTCAGAGACCCAGTACTTC. It is translated as CATSRAGSETQYF. The full variable domain, its missing parts supplied by reference TRBV15 and TRBJ2-5, is DAMVIQNPRYQVTQFGKPVTLSCSQTLNHNVMYWYQQKSSQAPKLLFHYYDKDFNNEADTPDNFQSRRPNTSFCFLDIRSPGLGDTAMYLCATSRAGSETQYFGPGTRLLVL.

The V and J genes are TRBV24-1 and TRBJ2-1; D possibly corresponds to TRBD1 (5 bases). The ends were cut back, 3 bases at V and 6 bases at J, with 23 bases in the middle. The germline CDR1 and CDR2 sequences are KGHDR and SFDVKD. The CDR3 consists of 18 residues. CDR3 sequence (DNA): TGTGCCACCAGTGATCCAGCAGGGCAGTTCTTGCCTGCCAATGAGCAGTTCTTC. It specifies CATSDPAGQFLPANEQFF.

This clonotype came up many times. CDR3 residues: CAIGQGSSYNEQFF. CDR3 DNA: TGTGCCATCGGACAGGGTAGCTCCTACAATGAGCAGTTCTTC. The chain joins TRBV10-3 to TRBJ2-1, with TRBD1 identical over 8 bases. The CDR3 is 14 amino acids. J gave up 0 bases and V 8 bases, and 3 bases lay outside the gene matches. The germline CDR1 and CDR2 sequences are ENHRY and SYGVKD.

This clonotype turned up a few times. The rearrangement links TRBV24-1 to TRBJ2-7; 8 nucleotides match TRBD1. CDR1 KGHDR and CDR2 SFDVKD come from the germline V gene. V was pared by 4 bases and J by 3 bases, with 7 bases of the junction left unmatched. This CDR3 spans 15 amino acids. The CDR3 DNA follows: TGTGCCACCAGTGAAGGCAGGGGGCAATTCTACGAGCAGTACTTC. Translation gives CATSEGRGQFYEQYF.

The sample holds a few counts of this clonotype. The CDR3 loop is CASSLLRRTYEQYF. The DNA of the CDR3 is TGTGCCAGCAGTTTACTCCGGCGGACCTACGAGCAGTACTTC. This chain joins TRBV28 and TRBJ2-5; no clear D. The DNA end is a closer match to TRBJ2-7, so the J assignment may be wrong. The CDR3 contains 14 residues. Germline-derived CDR1 and CDR2 are MDHEN and SYDVKM.

CDR3 region: CASSQDLGKEQYF. The CDR3 nucleotides read TGTGCCAGCAGCCAAGATTTGGGAAAAGAGCAGTACTTC. The gene calls are TRBV3-1 and TRBJ2-7; D is unclear. Trimming removed 0 bases at V and 7 bases at J, with 10 bases between. Looked up from germline, CDR1 is LGHDT and CDR2 is YNNKEL (reference sequence). This CDR3 has 13 amino acids.

The rearrangement links TRBV29-1 to TRBJ2-1, with a tentative D call TRBD2 (6 bases). With 7 bases removed from V and 6 bases from J, the gap between germline ends came to 16 bases. CDR1 is SQVTM, CDR2 ANQGSEA, per germline. This CDR3 region has 13 residues. The CDR3 DNA sequence: TGCAGCGCTCGCGGGGCAGAGGGCAATGAGCAGTTCTTC. This codes for CSARGAEGNEQFF.

The rearrangement uses TRBV3-1 and TRBJ1-1, with D possibly TRBD1 on 5 matching bases. CDR3 size: 14 residues. V lost 1 base and J 10 bases, leaving 16 bases between the germline ends. Germline V gene data show CDR1 as LGHDT and CDR2 as YNNKEL (reference sequence). This chain's CDR3 is CASSQVQGVSAAFF. The CDR3, as DNA: TGTGCCAGCAGCCAAGTTCAAGGGGTGTCGGCAGCTTTCTTT. Full variable domain (remainder filled in from reference TRBV3-1 and TRBJ1-1): DTAVSQTPKYLVTQMGNDKSIKCEQNLGHDTMYWYKQDSKKFLKIMFSYNNKELIINETVPNRFSPKSPDKAHLNLHINSLELGDSAVYFCASSQVQGVSAAFFGQGTRLTVV.

This chain joins TRBV20-1 and TRBJ2-1, with TRBD2 as a possible D gene (6 bases). From germline, CDR1 is DFQATT and CDR2 SNEGSKA (reference sequence). The V and J ends lost 6 bases and 1 base respectively, with 13 bases between them. There are 14 residues in the CDR3. CDR3: CSASRGTSYNEQFF. CDR3 sequence (DNA): TGCAGTGCCAGCCGGGGGACTTCCTACAATGAGCAGTTCTTC.

This chain joins TRBV20-1 and TRBJ2-5, with 13 bases matching TRBD2. CDR3 length: 16 residues. CDR1 and CDR2 from the germline V gene are DFQATT and SNEGSKA (reference sequence). Unmatched junction bases numbered 12, after V lost 6 bases and J lost 5 bases. The CDR3 here is CSAYQGLAGKQETQYF. In DNA form, the CDR3 reads TGCAGTGCCTACCAGGGACTAGCGGGAAAACAGGAGACCCAGTACTTC.

This rearrangement joins TRBV27 to TRBJ2-2; 9 bases map to TRBD2. The germline gives CDR1 MNHEY, CDR2 SMNVEV (reference sequence). J gave up 1 base and V 4 bases, and 4 bases lay outside the gene matches. This CDR3 region has 16 residues. The CDR3 sequence is CASSSPSGMNTGELFF. Written as DNA, the CDR3 is TGTGCCAGCAGTTCACCTAGCGGGATGAACACCGGGGAGCTGTTTTTT.

This sequence joins TRBV7-6 and TRBJ2-7; D unresolved. The germline V gene encodes CDR1 SGHVS and CDR2 FNYEAQ. V shed 0 bases and J shed 6 bases, with 15 bases lying between them. CDR3 length: 15 amino acids. This CDR3 reads CASSLATWLDGEQYF. The CDR3 DNA is TGTGCCAGCAGCTTAGCGACGTGGTTAGACGGCGAGCAGTACTTC. The variable domain in full, with the rest retrieved from reference TRBV7-6 and TRBJ2-7, is GAGVSQSPRYKVTKRGQDVALRCDPISGHVSLYWYRQALGQGPEFLTYFNYEAQQDKSGLPNDRFSAERPEGSISTLTIQRTEQRDSAMYRCASSLATWLDGEQYFGPGTRLTVT.

This clonotype was seen only once. A far larger clone is one base from this, pointing to a likely read error. The chain has TRBV29-1 and TRBJ2-1; no clear D gene. V was cut by 1 base and J by 10 bases, with 11 bases left in between. The CDR3 runs 12 residues. The V gene's germline CDR1 is SQVTM and CDR2 ANQGSEA. The CDR3 loop is CSVEGQTYEQFF. Written as DNA, the CDR3 is TGCAGCGTTGAAGGCCAAACCTACGAGCAGTTCTTC.

This clonotype has just a few counts. CDR3: CASREQGRRYAYF. DNA of the CDR3: TGCGCCAGCAGGGAGCAGGGGCGCAGATACGCGTATTTT. The chain has TRBV5-1 and TRBJ2-3; possibly TRBD1 for D (6 bases). The CDR3 contains 13 residues. Trimming pared 5 bases from V and 14 bases from J, leaving 21 bases between. Germline CDR1 is SGHRS and CDR2 is YFSETQ.

The chain uses TRBV29-1 and TRBJ2-2, with a possible D match to TRBD2 (6 bases). The V and J ends lost 2 bases and 4 bases respectively, with 8 bases between them. The CDR3 totals 13 residues. From germline, CDR1 is SQVTM and CDR2 ANQGSEA. Here the CDR3 DNA reads TGCAGCGTTGAAAGGAGGGGCACCGGGGAGCTGTTTTTT. Translating gives CSVERRGTGELFF.

This clonotype was counted a few times. This chain joins TRBV7-3 and TRBJ2-1, with D possibly being TRBD2 (7 bases). The V end lost 0 bases, the J end lost 10 bases, and 16 bases lay between the germline ends. The CDR3 is 15 residues long. Per germline, CDR1 SGHTA and CDR2 FQGTGA. The CDR3: CASSLTTAGAREQFF. In nucleotides, the CDR3 is TGTGCCAGCAGCTTAACCACCGCGGGGGCAAGAGAGCAGTTCTTC.

In its sample, this clonotype was seen a few times. V gene TRBV3-1 combines with J gene TRBJ2-5, with a weak D call TRBD2 (6 bases). Trimming removed 4 bases at V and 5 bases at J, with 17 bases between. Germline loops: CDR1 LGHDT, CDR2 YNNKEL (reference sequence). The CDR3 length is 15 residues. The CDR3: CASSPWGRTGETQYF. CDR3 nucleotides: TGTGCCAGCAGCCCTTGGGGGAGGACCGGGGAGACCCAGTACTTC.

The chain employs TRBV29-1 and TRBJ2-7; 7 positions match TRBD1. Germline V gene sequence: CDR1 SQVTM, CDR2 ANQGSEA. The CDR3 consists of 13 residues. Trimming at V came to 4 bases and at J to 6 bases, leaving 9 bases not matched to a gene. CDR3 residues: CSVGRQGVGEQYF. CDR3 DNA sequence: TGCAGCGTTGGTCGACAGGGTGTGGGCGAGCAGTACTTC.

This chain connects TRBV5-1 to TRBJ2-5; the match to TRBD1 covers 10 bases. This CDR3 is built from 16 residues. Germline trimming cut 4 bases from V and 4 bases from J; bases unmatched to any gene: 10. Germline CDR1 and CDR2: SGHRS and YFSETQ. CDR3 in DNA: TGCGCCAGCAGCCCAGCGGACAGGGGGAGCGGAGAGACCCAGTACTTC. It is translated as CASSPADRGSGETQYF.

The chain is built from TRBV29-1 and TRBJ2-1; 10 bases are shared with TRBD2. With the DNA end fitting TRBJ2-7 better, the J assignment may be wrong. This CDR3 comprises 14 residues. Germline V gene data show CDR1 as SQVTM and CDR2 as ANQGSEA. CDR3 loop: CSVYTSGAYNEQYF. The CDR3 DNA reads as TGCAGCGTTTATACTAGCGGGGCCTACAATGAGCAGTACTTC.

J is TRBJ2-5 and V is TRBV18; 10 bases line up with TRBD2. The CDR3 covers 15 residues. Germline V gene lookup returns CDR1 KGHSH and CDR2 LQKENI. The junction had 8 bases not matched to a gene; V was cut back by 3 bases and J by 7 bases. The CDR3 coding sequence is TGTGCCAGCTCACCGCTAGCGGGAGAAGAGGTGACCCAGTACTTC. This codes for CASSPLAGEEVTQYF.

V is TRBV29-1 and J is TRBJ1-1; no clear D gene. The CDR3 sequence is 11 residues long. Per the germline V gene, CDR1 is SQVTM and CDR2 is ANQGSEA. V was trimmed by 4 bases and J by 7 bases, leaving 10 bases between them. The CDR3 spells CSVVTGREAFF. The DNA of the CDR3 is TGCAGCGTTGTAACGGGCCGTGAAGCTTTCTTT.

This clonotype was counted only a few times. V gene TRBV9 combines with J gene TRBJ1-2, with D tentatively TRBD1 (5 bases). The CDR3 extends over 14 amino acids. CDR1 and CDR2 (germline): SGDLS, YYNGEE. Between the trimmed V and J ends, which lost 4 bases and 1 base, there was a span of 11 bases. CDR3 residues: CASSLEGFNYGYTF. The CDR3 coding sequence is TGTGCCAGCAGCCTAGAGGGGTTTAACTATGGCTACACCTTC.

The V gene is TRBV11-1, the J gene TRBJ2-5, with TRBD2 as a possible D gene (6 bases). The CDR3 runs to 16 residues. Per the germline V gene, CDR1 is SGHAT and CDR2 is FQDESV (reference sequence). The V gene lost 0 bases and the J gene lost 2 bases, with 13 bases spanning the gap. The CDR3 loop reads CASSLAVTAGQETQYF. The CDR3 nucleotides are TGTGCCAGCAGCTTAGCGGTCACGGCGGGGCAAGAGACCCAGTACTTC. Full variable domain (missing parts from reference TRBV11-1 and TRBJ2-5): EAEVAQSPRYKITEKSQAVAFWCDPISGHATLYWYRQILGQGPELLVQFQDESVVDDSQLPKDRFSAERLKGVDSTLKIQPAELGDSAMYLCASSLAVTAGQETQYFGPGTRLLVL.

The chain recombines TRBV6-5 with TRBJ1-4; no definite D call. The CDR3 is 14 residues long. V lost 6 bases to trimming and J lost 0 bases, with 8 bases between them. Germline V CDR1 and CDR2: MNHEY, SVGAGI. CDR3 in DNA: TGTGCCAGCAGAACGGCAGCAACTAATGAAAAACTGTTTTTT. It translates to CASRTAATNEKLFF.

This clonotype was counted between two and nine times. The V and J genes are TRBV29-1 and TRBJ2-7; tentative D call: TRBD1 (6 bases). The CDR3 has 13 amino acids. V gave up 4 bases and J gave up 6 bases, with 16 bases separating them. Per germline, CDR1 SQVTM and CDR2 ANQGSEA. The CDR3 loop is CSVATQGPTEQYF. DNA of the CDR3: TGCAGCGTTGCGACGCAGGGGCCCACCGAGCAGTACTTC.